This is a list of T cell receptor beta chains from one sample in a study of T cell responses to AZD1222 COVID-19 vaccine. Some clones are missing from TCRdb's copy, which holds only in-frame ones; the method was immunoSEQ multiplex PCR. The profile shows 150,000 to 200,000 clones, around 94% of them singletons. The material was peripheral blood, obtained on day 0 of AZD1222 vaccination. The receptor set was obtained from an adult in good health. CDR3s include the opening cysteine and the closing phenylalanine or tryptophan. The D gene is left open where the match is weak. Size is omitted from some rows. Given values are once, few, many or a class for expanded clones.

clone_size: -; j_call: TRBJ1-2; v_call: TRBV4-1; d_call: -; cdr3_nt: TGCGCCAGCAGCCAAGATCTAGTGGGAGGCTACACCTTC; cdr3_aa: CASSQDLVGGYTF
clone_size: once; j_call: TRBJ2-7; v_call: TRBV11-2; d_call: TRBD2; cdr3_nt: TGTGCCAGCAGCTTGACGGGAGGTCCCTACGAGCAGTACTTC; cdr3_aa: CASSLTGGPYEQYF
clone_size: -; j_call: TRBJ2-1; v_call: TRBV11-3; d_call: TRBD2; cdr3_nt: TGTGCCAGCAGCTTAGGCCGCAGCGGGAGAAGGCATGAGCAGTTCTTC; cdr3_aa: CASSLGRSGRRHEQFF
clone_size: -; j_call: TRBJ2-3; v_call: TRBV7-8; d_call: TRBD2; cdr3_nt: TGTGCCAGCAGCTCACCCAAGTGGCGGGAGAACTCAGATACGCAGTATTTT; cdr3_aa: CASSSPKWRENSDTQYF
clone_size: once; j_call: TRBJ1-3; v_call: TRBV19; d_call: -; cdr3_nt: TGTGCCAGTAGTACCCTGGGTGACGGAGGGGAAAACACCATATATTTT; cdr3_aa: CASSTLGDGGENTIYF
clone_size: -; j_call: TRBJ2-1; v_call: TRBV19; d_call: TRBD2; cdr3_nt: TGTGCCAGTAGTCCTCTAGCGGGCCCCTTAGGCGAGCAGTTCTTC; cdr3_aa: CASSPLAGPLGEQFF
clone_size: once; j_call: TRBJ1-2; v_call: TRBV7-8; d_call: TRBD1; cdr3_nt: TGTGCCAGCAGCTTAGCGGACAGGGGCTTTATTGACTATGGCTACACCTTC; cdr3_aa: CASSLADRGFIDYGYTF
clone_size: -; j_call: TRBJ1-2; v_call: TRBV7-9; d_call: -; cdr3_nt: TGTGCCAGCAGCTTACGGGGGCTAGGGTATGGCTACACCTTC; cdr3_aa: CASSLRGLGYGYTF
clone_size: -; j_call: TRBJ2-3; v_call: TRBV9; d_call: -; cdr3_nt: TGTGCCAGCAGCCATACACGTGGCACAGATACGCAGTATTTT; cdr3_aa: CASSHTRGTDTQYF
clone_size: -; j_call: TRBJ2-1; v_call: TRBV27; d_call: -; cdr3_nt: TGTGCCAGCAGTTCTGGACCTAGCTCCTACAATGAGCAGTTCTTC; cdr3_aa: CASSSGPSSYNEQFF
clone_size: -; j_call: TRBJ2-3; v_call: TRBV7-9; d_call: -; cdr3_nt: TGTGCCAGCAGCTTAGCGGGGACACAAGATACGCAGTATTTT; cdr3_aa: CASSLAGTQDTQYF
clone_size: -; j_call: TRBJ1-1; v_call: TRBV12-3/TRBV12-4; d_call: -; cdr3_nt: TGTGCCAGCAGTTTTACCACTGAAGCTTTCTTT; cdr3_aa: CASSFTTEAFF
clone_size: -; j_call: TRBJ2-5; v_call: TRBV11-2; d_call: TRBD1; cdr3_nt: TGTGCCAGCAGCTTAGGGACAGGGGGTAGACAAGAGACCCAGTACTTC; cdr3_aa: CASSLGTGGRQETQYF
clone_size: -; j_call: TRBJ2-3; v_call: TRBV6-1; d_call: -; cdr3_nt: TGTGCCAGCAGTGAAGATCGGGGTCTCACAGATACGCAGTATTTT; cdr3_aa: CASSEDRGLTDTQYF
clone_size: -; j_call: TRBJ2-5; v_call: TRBV11-2; d_call: -; cdr3_nt: TGTGCCAGCAGCTTAGTCTCCGCCGGGGGATACCAAGAGACCCAGTACTTC; cdr3_aa: CASSLVSAGGYQETQYF
clone_size: -; j_call: TRBJ2-7; v_call: TRBV12-3/TRBV12-4; d_call: -; cdr3_nt: TGTGCCAGCAGTCTATCAGGCTCCTACGAGCAGTACTTC; cdr3_aa: CASSLSGSYEQYF
clone_size: -; j_call: TRBJ2-7; v_call: TRBV5-1; d_call: -; cdr3_nt: TGCGCCAGCAGCCCCTTGACAAACTACGAGCAGTACTTC; cdr3_aa: CASSPLTNYEQYF
clone_size: -; j_call: TRBJ2-5; v_call: TRBV15; d_call: -; cdr3_nt: TGTGCCACCAGCAGAGATTGGACCTACGACATGACCCAGTACTTC; cdr3_aa: CATSRDWTYDMTQYF
clone_size: -; j_call: TRBJ2-7; v_call: TRBV2; d_call: TRBD2; cdr3_nt: TGTGCCAGCACCCCTACCCTAGCGGGAGTTGCGGAAGAGCAGTACTTC; cdr3_aa: CASTPTLAGVAEEQYF
clone_size: -; j_call: TRBJ2-3; v_call: TRBV7-2; d_call: -; cdr3_nt: TGTGCCAGCAGCTTGGGGGGGGCTAGCACAGATACGCAGTATTTT; cdr3_aa: CASSLGGASTDTQYF
clone_size: -; j_call: TRBJ1-3; v_call: TRBV5-6; d_call: TRBD1; cdr3_nt: TGTGCCAGCAGCCCAGCGGGACAGGGGTCTGGAAACACCATATATTTT; cdr3_aa: CASSPAGQGSGNTIYF
clone_size: -; j_call: TRBJ2-3; v_call: TRBV18; d_call: -; cdr3_nt: TGTGCCAGCTCACCACAAGATACGCAGTATTTT; cdr3_aa: CASSPQDTQYF
clone_size: -; j_call: TRBJ1-1; v_call: TRBV5-1; d_call: -; cdr3_nt: TGCGCCAGCAGCCCCCTGGCGGGGAAGGACACTGAAGCTTTCTTT; cdr3_aa: CASSPLAGKDTEAFF
clone_size: -; j_call: TRBJ2-4; v_call: TRBV4-2; d_call: TRBD2; cdr3_nt: TGTGCCAGCAGCCAACGATCGGGACTAGCAGTAGCCAAAAACATTCAGTACTTC; cdr3_aa: CASSQRSGLAVAKNIQYF
clone_size: -; j_call: TRBJ2-3; v_call: TRBV5-1; d_call: TRBD1; cdr3_nt: TGCGCCAGCAGGCCGGGACAGAGCACAGATACGCAGTATTTT; cdr3_aa: CASRPGQSTDTQYF
clone_size: -; j_call: TRBJ1-4; v_call: TRBV6-5; d_call: -; cdr3_nt: TGTGCCAGCAAGACCGCGTATGAAAAACTGTTTTTT; cdr3_aa: CASKTAYEKLFF
clone_size: -; j_call: TRBJ2-1; v_call: TRBV6-5; d_call: -; cdr3_nt: TGTGCCAGCGGTTGGAGCGGCGATCCGTTGGATGAGCAGTTCTTC; cdr3_aa: CASGWSGDPLDEQFF
clone_size: -; j_call: TRBJ1-2; v_call: TRBV14; d_call: -; cdr3_nt: TGTGCCAGCAGCCAAGATCACCGGGGGGCGGGAGGCTACACCTTC; cdr3_aa: CASSQDHRGAGGYTF
clone_size: -; j_call: TRBJ2-1; v_call: TRBV11-3; d_call: -; cdr3_nt: TGTGCCAGCAGCCCTCCCTGGAGCTCCTACAATGAGCAGTTCTTC; cdr3_aa: CASSPPWSSYNEQFF
clone_size: -; j_call: TRBJ2-7; v_call: TRBV11-2; d_call: TRBD1; cdr3_nt: TGTGCCAGCAGCTTAGCGGGACAGGGCAACGAGCAGTACTTC; cdr3_aa: CASSLAGQGNEQYF
clone_size: -; j_call: TRBJ2-3; v_call: TRBV7-9; d_call: TRBD1; cdr3_nt: TGTGCCAGCAGCTTAGTCGTGGGACAGGGTTTAGCAGATACGCAGTATTTT; cdr3_aa: CASSLVVGQGLADTQYF
clone_size: few; j_call: TRBJ2-2; v_call: TRBV15; d_call: -; cdr3_nt: TGTGCCACCAGCAGAGATATAGGGCCCAGTGGGGAGCTGTTTTTT; cdr3_aa: CATSRDIGPSGELFF
clone_size: once; j_call: TRBJ1-2; v_call: TRBV2; d_call: TRBD1; cdr3_nt: TGTGCCAGCAGCGTGATACAGGGGGCTAACTATGGCTACACCTTC; cdr3_aa: CASSVIQGANYGYTF
clone_size: -; j_call: TRBJ1-5; v_call: TRBV7-8; d_call: -; cdr3_nt: TGTGCCAGCAGCCCACCAGGGGCGGGTCAGCCCCAGCATTTT; cdr3_aa: CASSPPGAGQPQHF
clone_size: medium-sized; j_call: TRBJ1-2; v_call: TRBV6-5; d_call: -; cdr3_nt: TGTGCCAGCAGTTACTCCGCAGGGTGGGGGAACTATGGCTACACCTTC; cdr3_aa: CASSYSAGWGNYGYTF
clone_size: -; j_call: TRBJ2-7; v_call: TRBV1; d_call: -; cdr3_nt: TGCACCAGCAGCCAAGAAGCCTACTACGAGCAGTACTTC; cdr3_aa: CTSSQEAYYEQYF
clone_size: -; j_call: TRBJ2-1; v_call: TRBV7-9; d_call: -; cdr3_nt: TGTGCCAGCAGCTTAGCTGGAAAAGGAAATGAGCAGTTCTTC; cdr3_aa: CASSLAGKGNEQFF
clone_size: -; j_call: TRBJ1-5; v_call: TRBV6-5; d_call: -; cdr3_nt: TGTGCCAGCAGGGATAATCAGCCCCAGCATTTT; cdr3_aa: CASRDNQPQHF
clone_size: once; j_call: TRBJ1-2; v_call: TRBV28; d_call: TRBD1; cdr3_nt: TGTGCCAGCAGTTTATCTAAGACAGGGTCTAATGGCTACACCTTC; cdr3_aa: CASSLSKTGSNGYTF
clone_size: once; j_call: TRBJ1-1; v_call: TRBV3-1/TRBV3-2; d_call: TRBD1; cdr3_nt: TGTGCCAGCGCCCTTGAGGGATCCAGGGGGGCTTTCTTT; cdr3_aa: CASALEGSRGAFF
clone_size: -; j_call: TRBJ2-7; v_call: TRBV10-3; d_call: TRBD1; cdr3_nt: TGTGCCATCAGTGAGTCGAGGACAGGGACCTACGAGCAGTACTTC; cdr3_aa: CAISESRTGTYEQYF
clone_size: -; j_call: TRBJ1-2; v_call: TRBV6-5; d_call: TRBD1; cdr3_nt: TGTGCCAGCAGCCTCGGACAGGGGGCCGGTGGCTACACCTTC; cdr3_aa: CASSLGQGAGGYTF
clone_size: once; j_call: TRBJ2-2; v_call: TRBV15; d_call: -; cdr3_nt: TGTGCCACCAGCACCCACTCCGGGGAGCTGTTTTTT; cdr3_aa: CATSTHSGELFF
clone_size: -; j_call: TRBJ1-2; v_call: TRBV5-4; d_call: -; cdr3_nt: TGTGCCAGCAGCTTGGAGCAGGAGGCCTACGGCTACACCTTC; cdr3_aa: CASSLEQEAYGYTF
clone_size: few; j_call: TRBJ2-5; v_call: TRBV19; d_call: -; cdr3_nt: TGTGCCAGTAGTTGGGTGTACCAAGAGACCCAGTACTTC; cdr3_aa: CASSWVYQETQYF
clone_size: -; j_call: TRBJ1-3; v_call: TRBV15; d_call: -; cdr3_nt: TGTGCCACCAGCAGGGGGGCACGGGGTGGAAACACCATATATTTT; cdr3_aa: CATSRGARGGNTIYF
clone_size: once; j_call: TRBJ1-5; v_call: TRBV6-2/TRBV6-3; d_call: -; cdr3_nt: TGTGCCAGCAGCCCCCCCCACGGAAATCAGCCCCAGCATTTT; cdr3_aa: CASSPPHGNQPQHF
clone_size: -; j_call: TRBJ1-1; v_call: TRBV5-1; d_call: -; cdr3_nt: TGCGCCAGCAGCCGTCCAGAGGGAACGAACACTGAAGCTTTCTTT; cdr3_aa: CASSRPEGTNTEAFF
clone_size: once; j_call: TRBJ2-2; v_call: TRBV5-4; d_call: -; cdr3_nt: TGTGCCAGCAGCTTACTAGGGGACACCGGGGAGCTGTTTTTT; cdr3_aa: CASSLLGDTGELFF
clone_size: once; j_call: TRBJ2-7; v_call: TRBV7-9; d_call: -; cdr3_nt: TGTGCCAGCAGCCAACCAGGGGAGGGATCCTACGAGCAGTACTTC; cdr3_aa: CASSQPGEGSYEQYF
clone_size: -; j_call: TRBJ2-1; v_call: TRBV4-2; d_call: -; cdr3_nt: TGTGCCAGCAGCCATGCCGAGGTGGTCTCCTACAATGAGCAGTTCTTC; cdr3_aa: CASSHAEVVSYNEQFF
clone_size: -; j_call: TRBJ2-1; v_call: TRBV6-2/TRBV6-3; d_call: TRBD2; cdr3_nt: TGTGCCAGCAGTTACGGAAGCGGGATCCCCAATGAGCAGTTCTTC; cdr3_aa: CASSYGSGIPNEQFF
clone_size: -; j_call: TRBJ2-7; v_call: TRBV6-5; d_call: -; cdr3_nt: TGTGCCGGAGCAGAAAATTGGAGCTCCTACGAGCAGTACTTC; cdr3_aa: CAGAENWSSYEQYF
clone_size: -; j_call: TRBJ1-1; v_call: TRBV5-8; d_call: -; cdr3_nt: TGTGCCAGCAGCTTGTTGAGGGGAGACACTGAAGCTTTCTTT; cdr3_aa: CASSLLRGDTEAFF
clone_size: -; j_call: TRBJ2-1; v_call: TRBV12-3/TRBV12-4; d_call: -; cdr3_nt: TGTGCCAGCAGTCCCCCGCTAAATGAGCAGTTCTTC; cdr3_aa: CASSPPLNEQFF
clone_size: once; j_call: TRBJ1-1; v_call: TRBV2; d_call: -; cdr3_nt: TGTGCCAGTACTTATAACGGGAACACTGAAGCTTTCTTT; cdr3_aa: CASTYNGNTEAFF
clone_size: -; j_call: TRBJ2-2; v_call: TRBV2; d_call: TRBD1; cdr3_nt: TGTGCCAGCAGGACAGGGGGGCGGAGCACCGGGGAGCTGTTTTTT; cdr3_aa: CASRTGGRSTGELFF